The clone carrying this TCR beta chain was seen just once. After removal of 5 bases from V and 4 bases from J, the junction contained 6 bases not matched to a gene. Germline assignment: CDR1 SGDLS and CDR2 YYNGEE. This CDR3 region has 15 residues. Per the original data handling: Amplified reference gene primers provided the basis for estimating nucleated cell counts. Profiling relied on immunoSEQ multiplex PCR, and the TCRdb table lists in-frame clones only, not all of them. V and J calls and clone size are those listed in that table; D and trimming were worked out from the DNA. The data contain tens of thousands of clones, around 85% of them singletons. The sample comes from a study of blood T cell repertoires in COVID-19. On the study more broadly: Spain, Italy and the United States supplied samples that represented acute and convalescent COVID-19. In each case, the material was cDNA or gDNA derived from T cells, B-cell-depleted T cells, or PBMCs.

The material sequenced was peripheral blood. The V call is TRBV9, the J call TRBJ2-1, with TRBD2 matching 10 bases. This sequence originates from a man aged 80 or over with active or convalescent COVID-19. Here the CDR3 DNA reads TGTGCCAGCAGTGCTCTAGCGGGGGCATACAATGAGCAGTTCTTC. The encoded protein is CASSALAGAYNEQFF.